The next 18 T cell receptor beta chains were all read from a single sample in a study of cytomegalovirus exposure and HLA in healthy donors. 13 Jbeta primers and 60 Vbeta primers were used for the PCR. Repertoires were generated with immunoSEQ multiplex PCR, while TCRdb's copy carries only in-frame clones and drops some. This sample has 150,000 to 200,000 clones, with 70% to 80% found just once. The specimen sequenced was PBMCs. The origin of the receptors is a woman in her twenties or thirties in good health and CMV-seropositive.

The chain combines TRBV15 with TRBJ2-7; 7 nucleotides match TRBD2. The V gene end was trimmed by 0 bases and the J gene end by 3 bases; junction bases not matched to a gene: 5. This CDR3 contains 15 residues. Germline V lookup: CDR1 LNHNV, CDR2 YYDKDF (reference sequence). Here the CDR3 DNA reads TGTGCCACCAGCAGAGATCCAACGGGGGGCTACGAGCAGTACTTC. As protein: CATSRDPTGGYEQYF.

This clone appeared once. This chain links TRBV7-9 with TRBJ2-7, with 9 positions matching TRBD2. This CDR3 contains 15 residues. J lost 3 bases, V lost 1 base, and 4 bases had no gene match. The germline V gene has CDR1 SEHNR and CDR2 FQNEAQ (reference sequence). Here the CDR3 reads CASSLVLAGRYEQYF. In DNA, the CDR3 is TGTGCCAGCAGCTTAGTTCTAGCGGGGCGCTACGAGCAGTACTTC.

V and J are TRBV27 and TRBJ2-7; D uncertain. Germline CDR1 reads MNHEY; CDR2 reads SMNVEV (reference sequence). This CDR3 spans 13 amino acids. Trimming removed 2 bases from V and 0 bases from J, with 5 bases in between. This CDR3 is CASSLAGSYEQYF. As DNA, the CDR3 is TGTGCCAGCAGTTTAGCAGGCTCCTACGAGCAGTACTTC.

This clone appeared once. The CDR3 DNA is TGTGCCTGGAGTAAAGGGGGTCATCAGCCCCAGCATTTT. Amino acid sequence: CAWSKGGHQPQHF. The chain is built from TRBV30 and TRBJ1-5; the D gene is possibly TRBD1 (6 bases). Trimming left V 2 bases short and J 5 bases short, with 10 bases between. The CDR3 contains 13 residues. CDR1 is GTSNPN, CDR2 SVGIG, per germline (reference sequence).

This clone was picked up a small number of times. This chain links TRBV27 with TRBJ1-2; D is possibly TRBD1 (6 bases). This CDR3 is 15 amino acids long. V lost 0 bases, J lost 4 bases, and 12 bases lay in between. Per germline, CDR1 MNHEY and CDR2 SMNVEV (reference sequence). CDR3 amino acids: CASSLSQGVGYGYTF. In DNA, the CDR3 is TGTGCCAGCAGTTTATCACAGGGAGTTGGCTATGGCTACACCTTC.

The V gene is TRBV30, the J gene TRBJ2-1, with D tentatively TRBD2 (7 bases). The germline CDR1 and CDR2 sequences are GTSNPN and SVGIG (reference sequence). V was trimmed by 5 bases and J by 6 bases, leaving 17 bases between them. This CDR3 is 14 amino acids long. The CDR3 spells CAWAWGGGSNEQFF. The DNA for the CDR3 is TGTGCCTGGGCCTGGGGAGGGGGGAGCAATGAGCAGTTCTTC.

The genes are TRBV4-1 and TRBJ2-5; 11 nucleotides align to TRBD2. J lost 2 bases, V lost 2 bases, and 7 bases had no gene match. This CDR3 has 17 amino acids. Per the germline V gene, CDR1 is MGHRA and CDR2 is YSYEKL. The CDR3 reads CASSQQGTSGLQETQYF. The CDR3 DNA reads as TGCGCCAGCAGCCAACAGGGGACTAGCGGCTTACAAGAGACCCAGTACTTC.

This clone occurred a few times. The V gene is TRBV10-3, the J gene TRBJ2-2, with D possibly being TRBD2 (5 bases). V lost 6 bases, J lost 0 bases, and 14 bases lay in between. Germline values: CDR1 ENHRY, CDR2 SYGVKD. The length of the CDR3 is 16 residues. In DNA, the CDR3 is TGTGCCATCAGGGACTCGCCGACCTCGAACACCGGGGAGCTGTTTTTT. Its translation is CAIRDSPTSNTGELFF.

This chain joins TRBV7-2 and TRBJ1-3; tentative D call: TRBD1 (6 bases). The CDR3 extends over 15 amino acids. The ends were cut back, 2 bases at V and 4 bases at J, with 12 bases in the middle. Germline V CDR1 and CDR2: SGHTA, FQGNSA. CDR3 loop: CASSLSLTGGNTIYF. The CDR3 bases are TGTGCCAGCAGCTTATCCCTGACAGGAGGAAACACCATATATTTT. Full variable domain (missing parts from reference TRBV7-2 and TRBJ1-3): GAGVSQSPSNKVTEKGKDVELRCDPISGHTALYWYRQSLGQGLEFLIYFQGNSAPDKSGLPSDRFSAERTGGSVSTLTIQRTQQEDSAVYLCASSLSLTGGNTIYFGEGSWLTVV.

The table lists this clone with a count of one. V gene TRBV20-1 combines with J gene TRBJ1-2; weak D call: TRBD1 (5 bases). This CDR3 is 11 amino acids long. Per germline, CDR1 DFQATT and CDR2 SNEGSKA (reference sequence). Trimming took off 6 bases at V and 6 bases at J, with 11 bases between the two ends. CDR3 sequence (DNA): TGCAGTGCCTTGGGGCCCAATGGCTACACCTTC. Translation gives CSALGPNGYTF.

This sequence joins TRBV6-5 and TRBJ2-7; TRBD2 matches 11 bases. The CDR3 sequence is 15 residues long. CDR1 and CDR2 (germline): MNHEY, SVGAGI. V lost 4 bases and J lost 0; bases outside the gene matches: 2. The CDR3 sequence: CASSSGLAASYEQYF. In DNA, the CDR3 is TGTGCCAGCAGTTCGGGACTAGCGGCCTCCTACGAGCAGTACTTC.

The chain links TRBV9 to TRBJ2-3; 9 bases fit TRBD2. V shed 3 bases and J 1 base; nucleotides not matched to a gene: 6. CDR1 and CDR2 from the germline V gene are SGDLS and YYNGEE. The CDR3 totals 16 residues. The CDR3 reads CASSGYSGRGTDTQYF. For the CDR3, the DNA is TGTGCCAGCAGCGGGTATAGCGGGAGAGGCACAGATACGCAGTATTTT.

This clone was recorded a few times. The chain joins TRBV27 to TRBJ2-1; TRBD1 matches 9 bases. CDR1 is MNHEY and CDR2 is SMNVEV in the germline V gene (reference sequence). The trim removed 6 bases at V and 4 bases at J, leaving 13 bases unmatched. This CDR3 is 17 amino acids long. CDR3 sequence: CASRERPGQGLYNEQFF. The DNA for the CDR3 is TGTGCCAGCAGGGAAAGACCGGGACAGGGATTGTACAATGAGCAGTTCTTC.

CDR3 protein: CASSLDRGSSYEQYF. CDR3 in DNA: TGCGCCAGCAGCTTGGACAGGGGGAGCTCCTACGAGCAGTACTTC. The chain joins TRBV5-1 to TRBJ2-7, with 8 positions matching TRBD1. The CDR3 extends over 15 amino acids. V was clipped by 0 bases and J by 0 bases; unmatched bases: 2. Per germline, CDR1 SGHRS and CDR2 YFSETQ.

The rearrangement joins TRBV19 to TRBJ2-7; D possibly corresponds to TRBD2 (6 bases). V was shortened by 7 bases and J by 5 bases, with 21 bases between the two germline ends. Looked up from germline, CDR1 is LNHDA and CDR2 is SQIVND (reference sequence). This CDR3 has 15 amino acids. This CDR3 is CASTPTTGTRDEQYF. The CDR3 region has the DNA TGTGCCAGTACTCCCACAACGGGGACTCGGGACGAGCAGTACTTC.

The chain employs TRBV5-4 and TRBJ1-1, with D possibly being TRBD1 (5 bases). Trimming took off 4 bases at V and 4 bases at J, with 14 bases between the two ends. CDR1 and CDR2 (germline): SGHNT, YYREEE (reference sequence). This CDR3 has 14 amino acids. For the CDR3, the DNA is TGTGCCAGCAGCCCCGGGGGGGGATTCACTGAAGCTTTCTTT. This codes for CASSPGGGFTEAFF.

The CDR3 nucleotides read TGTGCCAGCAGTGGGGCAGGGGGTAGGAGCAATCAGCCCCAGCATTTT. This translates into CASSGAGGRSNQPQHF. The J gene is TRBJ1-5, the V gene TRBV6-1; 7 nucleotides agree with TRBD1. Trimming cost V 4 bases and J 1 base; bases outside gene matches: 7. The CDR3 is 16 amino acids. Per the germline V gene, CDR1 is MNHNS and CDR2 is SASEGT.

The chain couples TRBV18 to TRBJ2-1, with TRBD2 matching 13 bases. CDR1 and CDR2 (germline): KGHSH, LQKENI. The junction had 3 bases not matched to a gene; V was cut back by 4 bases and J by 6 bases. The CDR3 extends over 15 amino acids. The CDR3 region has the DNA TGTGCCAGCTCACTTGGGACTAGCGGGACCAATGAGCAGTTCTTC. Translated: CASSLGTSGTNEQFF.